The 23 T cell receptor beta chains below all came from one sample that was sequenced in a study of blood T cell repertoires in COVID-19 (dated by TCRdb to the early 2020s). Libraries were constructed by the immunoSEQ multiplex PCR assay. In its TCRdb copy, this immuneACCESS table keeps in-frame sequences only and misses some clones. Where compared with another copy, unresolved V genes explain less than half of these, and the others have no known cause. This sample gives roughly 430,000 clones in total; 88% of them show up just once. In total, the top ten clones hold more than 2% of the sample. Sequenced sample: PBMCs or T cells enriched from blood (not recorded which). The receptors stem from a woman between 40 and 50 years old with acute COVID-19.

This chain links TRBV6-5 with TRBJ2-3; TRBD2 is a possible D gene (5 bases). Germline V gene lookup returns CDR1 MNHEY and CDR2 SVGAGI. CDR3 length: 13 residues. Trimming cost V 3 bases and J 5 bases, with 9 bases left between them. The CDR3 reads CASSYGGIDTQYF. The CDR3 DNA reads TGTGCCAGCAGTTATGGAGGTATAGATACGCAGTATTTT.

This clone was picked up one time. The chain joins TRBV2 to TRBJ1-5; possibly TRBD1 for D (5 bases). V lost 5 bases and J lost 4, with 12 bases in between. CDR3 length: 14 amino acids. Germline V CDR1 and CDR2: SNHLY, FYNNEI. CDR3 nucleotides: TGTGCCAGCAGTTCTGACAGAGGAAATCAGCCCCAGCATTTT. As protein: CASSSDRGNQPQHF.

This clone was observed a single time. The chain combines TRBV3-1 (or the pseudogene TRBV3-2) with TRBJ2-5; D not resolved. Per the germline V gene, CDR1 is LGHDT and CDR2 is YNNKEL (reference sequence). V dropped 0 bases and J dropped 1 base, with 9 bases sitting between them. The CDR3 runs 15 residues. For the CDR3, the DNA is TGTGCCAGCAGCCAAGATTCGCTATCCCAAGAGACCCAGTACTTC. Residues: CASSQDSLSQETQYF.

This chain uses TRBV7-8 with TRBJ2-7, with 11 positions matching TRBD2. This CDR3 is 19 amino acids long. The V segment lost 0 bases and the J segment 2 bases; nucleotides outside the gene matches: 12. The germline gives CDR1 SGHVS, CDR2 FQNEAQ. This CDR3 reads CASSLALMLAGGHAYEQYF. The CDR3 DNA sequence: TGTGCCAGCAGCTTAGCGCTAATGCTAGCGGGGGGCCATGCCTACGAGCAGTACTTC.

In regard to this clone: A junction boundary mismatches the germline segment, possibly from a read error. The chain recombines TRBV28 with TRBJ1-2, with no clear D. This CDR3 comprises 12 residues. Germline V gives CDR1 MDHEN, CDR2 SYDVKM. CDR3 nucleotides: TGTGCCACCAGTCGGCAGGTTAACGGCTACACCTTC. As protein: CATSRQVNGYTF.

CDR3 protein: CASSPPGQGWSGYLNYGYTF. The CDR3 DNA reads TGTGCCAGCTCACCCCCCGGACAGGGATGGAGCGGGTACCTTAACTATGGCTACACCTTC. The chain employs TRBV18 and TRBJ1-2, with TRBD1 identical over 8 bases. Germline CDR1 and CDR2: KGHSH and LQKENI. With 3 bases clipped from V and 1 base from J, the junction kept 19 bases outside the gene matches. The CDR3 is 20 amino acids.

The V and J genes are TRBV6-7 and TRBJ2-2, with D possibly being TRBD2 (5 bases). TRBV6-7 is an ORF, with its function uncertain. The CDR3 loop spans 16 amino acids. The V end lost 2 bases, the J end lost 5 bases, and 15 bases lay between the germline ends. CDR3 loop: CASSYRGVGGTGELFF. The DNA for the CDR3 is TGTGCCAGCAGTTACCGGGGAGTAGGTGGGACCGGGGAGCTGTTTTTT.

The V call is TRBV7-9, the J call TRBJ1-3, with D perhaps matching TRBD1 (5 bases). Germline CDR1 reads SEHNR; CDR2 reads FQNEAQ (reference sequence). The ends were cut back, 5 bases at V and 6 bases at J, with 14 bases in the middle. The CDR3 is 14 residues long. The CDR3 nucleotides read TGTGCCAGCAGCCGTGATCAGGGAACAAACACCATATATTTT. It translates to CASSRDQGTNTIYF.

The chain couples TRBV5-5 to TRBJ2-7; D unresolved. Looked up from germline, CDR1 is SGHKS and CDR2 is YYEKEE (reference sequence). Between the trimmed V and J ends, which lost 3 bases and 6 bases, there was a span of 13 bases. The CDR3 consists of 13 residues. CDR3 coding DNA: TGTGCCAGCAGCTCCCACCGGTTCCTCGAGCAGTACTTC. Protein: CASSSHRFLEQYF.

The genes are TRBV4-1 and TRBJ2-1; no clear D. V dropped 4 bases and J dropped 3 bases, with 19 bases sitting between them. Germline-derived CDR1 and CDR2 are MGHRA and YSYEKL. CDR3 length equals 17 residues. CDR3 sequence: CASSLSKNQVFYNEQFF. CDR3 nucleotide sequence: TGCGCCAGCAGCCTGAGTAAAAACCAGGTATTCTACAATGAGCAGTTCTTC.

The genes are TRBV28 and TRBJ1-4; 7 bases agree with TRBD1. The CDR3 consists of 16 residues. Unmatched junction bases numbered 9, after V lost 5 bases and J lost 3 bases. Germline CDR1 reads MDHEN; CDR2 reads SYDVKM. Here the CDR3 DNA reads TGTGCCAGCAGTACCCAGGACAGGTACTCTAATGAAAAACTGTTTTTT. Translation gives CASSTQDRYSNEKLFF.

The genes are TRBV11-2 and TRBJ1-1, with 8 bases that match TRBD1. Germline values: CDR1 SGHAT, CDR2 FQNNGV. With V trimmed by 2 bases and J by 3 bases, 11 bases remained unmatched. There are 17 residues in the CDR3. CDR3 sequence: CASSLISWGTGYTEAFF. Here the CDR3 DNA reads TGTGCCAGCAGCTTAATCAGTTGGGGGACAGGCTACACTGAAGCTTTCTTT.

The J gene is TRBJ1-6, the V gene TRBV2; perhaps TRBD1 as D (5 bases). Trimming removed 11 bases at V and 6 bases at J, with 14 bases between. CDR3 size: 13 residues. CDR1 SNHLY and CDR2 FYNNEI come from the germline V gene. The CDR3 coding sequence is TGTGCCTCTAAGGGGCCGTCTAATTCACCCCTCCACTTT. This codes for CASKGPSNSPLHF.

The CDR3 loop is CASSQNRGQGYTF. As DNA, the CDR3 is TGCGCCAGCAGCCAAAACAGGGGGCAGGGCTACACCTTC. The chain combines TRBV4-1 with TRBJ1-2; 9 nucleotides agree with TRBD1. Germline V CDR1 and CDR2: MGHRA, YSYEKL. This CDR3 region has 13 residues. Trimming at V came to 2 bases and at J to 8 bases, leaving 3 bases not matched to a gene.

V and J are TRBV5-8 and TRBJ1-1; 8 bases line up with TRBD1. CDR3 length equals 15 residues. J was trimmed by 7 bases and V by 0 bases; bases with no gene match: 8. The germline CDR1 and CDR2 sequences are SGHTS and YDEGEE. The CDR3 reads CASSLVFRGQGEAFF. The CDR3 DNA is TGTGCCAGCAGCTTGGTCTTCAGGGGGCAGGGTGAAGCTTTCTTT.

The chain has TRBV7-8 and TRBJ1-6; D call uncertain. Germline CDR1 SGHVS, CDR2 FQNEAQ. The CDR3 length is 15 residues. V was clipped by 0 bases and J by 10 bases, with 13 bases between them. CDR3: CASSLASGVKSPLHF. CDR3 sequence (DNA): TGTGCCAGCAGCTTAGCCTCCGGGGTAAAATCACCCCTCCACTTT.

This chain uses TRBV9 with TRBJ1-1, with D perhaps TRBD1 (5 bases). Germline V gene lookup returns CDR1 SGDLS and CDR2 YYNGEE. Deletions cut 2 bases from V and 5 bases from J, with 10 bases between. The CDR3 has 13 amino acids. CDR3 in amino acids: CASSVIGGTEAFF. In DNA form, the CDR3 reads TGTGCCAGCAGCGTCATCGGGGGAACTGAAGCTTTCTTT.

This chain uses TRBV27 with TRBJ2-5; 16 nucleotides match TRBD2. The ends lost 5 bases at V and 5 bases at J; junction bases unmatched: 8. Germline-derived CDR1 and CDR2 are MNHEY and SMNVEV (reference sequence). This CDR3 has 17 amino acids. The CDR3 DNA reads TGTGCCAGCAGTCCCGGGACTAGCGGGGGGGCAGGGGAGACCCAGTACTTC. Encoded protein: CASSPGTSGGAGETQYF.

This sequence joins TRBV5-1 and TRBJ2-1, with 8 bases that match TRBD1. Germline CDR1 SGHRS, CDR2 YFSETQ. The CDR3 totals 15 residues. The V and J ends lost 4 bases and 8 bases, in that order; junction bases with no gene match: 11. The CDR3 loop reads CASSTHQGAGYEQFF. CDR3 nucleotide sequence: TGCGCCAGCAGCACACACCAGGGGGCTGGGTATGAGCAGTTCTTC.

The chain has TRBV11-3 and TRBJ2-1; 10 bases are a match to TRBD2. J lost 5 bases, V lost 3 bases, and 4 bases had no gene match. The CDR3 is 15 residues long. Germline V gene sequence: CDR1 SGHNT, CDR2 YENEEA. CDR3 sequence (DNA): TGTGCCAGCAGCTTGTCTAGCGGGGGTCACAATGAGCAGTTCTTC. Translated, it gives CASSLSSGGHNEQFF.

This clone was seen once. The CDR3 spells CASSQVLAGYTGELFF. The CDR3 DNA follows: TGTGCCAGCAGCCAAGTCCTAGCGGGGTACACCGGGGAGCTGTTTTTT. The V and J genes are TRBV3-1 (or the pseudogene TRBV3-2) and TRBJ2-2, with 9 bases fitting TRBD2. CDR3 length: 16 residues. V shed 1 base and J 3 bases; nucleotides not matched to a gene: 3. CDR1 LGHDT and CDR2 YNNKEL come from the germline V gene (reference sequence).

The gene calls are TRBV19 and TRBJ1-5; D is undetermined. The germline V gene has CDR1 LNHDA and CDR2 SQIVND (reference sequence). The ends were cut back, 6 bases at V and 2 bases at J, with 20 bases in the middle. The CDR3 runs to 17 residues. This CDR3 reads CASRGDLWISGNQPQHF. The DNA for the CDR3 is TGTGCCAGTAGAGGAGACTTGTGGATATCGGGCAATCAGCCCCAGCATTTT. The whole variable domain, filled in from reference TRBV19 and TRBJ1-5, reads DGGITQSPKYLFRKEGQNVTLSCEQNLNHDAMYWYRQDPGQGLRLIYYSQIVNDFQKGDIAEGYSVSREKKESFPLTVTSAQKNPTAFYLCASRGDLWISGNQPQHFGDGTRLSIL.

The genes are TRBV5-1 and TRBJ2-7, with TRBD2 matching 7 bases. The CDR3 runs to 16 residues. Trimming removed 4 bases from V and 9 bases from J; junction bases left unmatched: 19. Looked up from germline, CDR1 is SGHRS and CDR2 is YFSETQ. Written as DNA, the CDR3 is TGCGCCAGCAGCCTGGAAGGGGAGGGCAGGGCCAAAGTGCAGTACTTC. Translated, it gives CASSLEGEGRAKVQYF. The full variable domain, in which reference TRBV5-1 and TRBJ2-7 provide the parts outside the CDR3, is KAGVTQTPRYLIKTRGQQVTLSCSPISGHRSVSWYQQTPGQGLQFLFEYFSETQRNKGNFPGRFSGRQFSNSRSEMNVSTLELGDSALYLCASSLEGEGRAKVQYFGPGTRLTVT.